Sequencing of this TCR beta chain was carried out in a study of blood T cell repertoires in COVID-19 (dated by TCRdb to about 2020). Background on the whole study: The collaborator samples originated in the United States, Italy and Spain and spanned the acute and convalescent phases of COVID-19. The prospective study material was composed of cDNA or gDNA derived from T cells, B-cell-depleted T cells, or PBMCs. Deeply sampled blood TCRbeta repertoires from subjects exposed to, actively infected with, or recovered from COVID-19 were included in the dataset. The repertoires were released in a freely available public database intended as a resource for research on the immune response to SARS-CoV-2. The samples were drawn from the first 160 participants of the ongoing ImmuneRACE study and from under 1,500 subjects provided by 6 global collaborators. A de-identified subject ID, COVID-19 status, age in years and sex were almost always included in the sample metadata. Where available, HLA class I and class II types were obtained from metadata supplied by the sample provider rather than from assay-based typing. The full study reports these points: The quantity of clinical and demographic metadata differed by source and by participant and was supplied without curation.

Trimming leaves V shorter by 3 bases and J shorter by 5 bases, with the junction holding 6 bases beyond the gene matches. The CDR1 and CDR2 encoded by the germline V gene (reference sequence) are MNHEY and SMNVEV. The CDR3, cysteine through phenylalanine, is 14 amino acids long. Just CDR3 DNA is preserved here, 42 bases in frame from base 1. The immunoSEQ Assay, a bias-controlled multiplex PCR, was used to amplify TCRbeta CDR3 regions from genomic DNA. From the authors' description of their analysis: The number of nucleated cells in each sample was estimated from the amplification of reference gene primers within the assay. Sequence reads were collapsed and filtered to measure the absolute abundance of every unique TCRbeta CDR3 rearrangement. For each sample, productive Simpson clonality was calculated as the square root of Simpson's diversity index across productive rearrangements. TCRdb took over this immuneACCESS table, retaining in-frame rearrangements with V and J assigned. Such tables are incomplete; in checked studies, under half of the missing clones stem from an unresolved V gene, and the remainder is unexplained. V and J calls and clone size are copied from that table; D and trimming were computed from the DNA. The sample table contains about 95,000 clones; only one count was recorded for approximately 80% of them. The top ten constitute roughly 4.8% of the sample.

This clone appeared a single time. This receptor's antigen is unknown. The sample holds no much larger clone one base away, and base qualities are not on file. At one collaborating source in Seattle, patients were enrolled during active infection and were followed longitudinally through the course of disease. Whole blood was collected in K2EDTA tubes by collaborating institutions according to the institutions' own protocols. For TCRbeta analysis, collaborators shipped samples as frozen whole blood, isolated PBMCs, or DNA extracted from either of those sample types. The chain couples TRBV27 to TRBJ2-5; the junction holds 7 bases that match TRBD2. Sequencing input: peripheral blood. The receptor comes from a man aged 80 or over with COVID-19, enrolled during active disease. The DNA sequence is given as TGTGCCAGCAGTTTTCTCGGGGGGAGGGAGACCCAGTACTTC. This codes for CASSFLGGRETQYF.